This T cell receptor (beta chain) was observed in a study of blood T cells in healthy people across ages. Study-wide context: Template switching retrieved approximately one barcoded beta molecule for each two T cells.

This clonotype was detected many times. What it recognizes is unknown. The study's findings and limits: Getting older went along with TCR beta diversity per million T cells dropping roughly linearly. Donors of long life had a larger count of naive CD4+ cells and greater diversity than aged donors. Naive T cell percentage showed a strong correlation with TCR beta diversity.

A second PCR, run for about 6 to 11 cycles, used a sample-barcoded 5' primer plus a J-beta primer mix. One entry per CDR3 protein, called by TCRdb with MiXCR from the 5' RACE reads. The profile shows about 720,000 distinct CDR3 sequences, approximately 21% of them singletons. Germline CDR1 reads GTSNPN; CDR2 reads SVGIG (reference sequence). The CDR3 runs to 12 residues. V lost 5 bases and J 6 bases, leaving 13 bases between the germline ends. This sequence originates from a man between 70 and 80 years old in good health. The sequenced sample consisted of blood. The chain combines TRBV30 with TRBJ1-2; no firm D call. This CDR3 is CAWDGTGNGYTF. CDR3 nucleotide sequence: TGTGCCTGGGACGGCACGGGGAATGGCTACACCTTC.